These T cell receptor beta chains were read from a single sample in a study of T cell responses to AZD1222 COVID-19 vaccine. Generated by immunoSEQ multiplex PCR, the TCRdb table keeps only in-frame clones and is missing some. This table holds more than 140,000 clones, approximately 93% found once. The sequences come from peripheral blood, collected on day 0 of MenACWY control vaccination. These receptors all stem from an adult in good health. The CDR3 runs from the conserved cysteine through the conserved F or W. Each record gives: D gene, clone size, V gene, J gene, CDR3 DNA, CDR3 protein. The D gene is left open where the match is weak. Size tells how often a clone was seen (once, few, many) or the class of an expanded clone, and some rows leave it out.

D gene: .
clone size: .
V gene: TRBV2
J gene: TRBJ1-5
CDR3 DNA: TGTGCCAGCCAAAATACGGACGGATTATGGAATCAGCCCCAGCATTTT
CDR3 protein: CASQNTDGLWNQPQHF

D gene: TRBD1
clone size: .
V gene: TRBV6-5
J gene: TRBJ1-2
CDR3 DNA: TGTGCCAGCAGTTACTCCGGGACAGGGGGCTATGGCTACACCTTC
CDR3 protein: CASSYSGTGGYGYTF

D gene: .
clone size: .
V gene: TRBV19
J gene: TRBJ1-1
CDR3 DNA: TGTGCCAGTAGTATGGCGGGGGATGGGACTGAAGCTTTCTTT
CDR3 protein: CASSMAGDGTEAFF

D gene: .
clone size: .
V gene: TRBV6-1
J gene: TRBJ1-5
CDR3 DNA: TGTGCCAGCAGTGATACTCCGAATCAGCCCCAGCATTTT
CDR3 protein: CASSDTPNQPQHF

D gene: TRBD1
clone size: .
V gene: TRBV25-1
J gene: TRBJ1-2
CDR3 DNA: TGTGCCAGTAACACAGGGGGCTGGAGCTACACCTTC
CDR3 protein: CASNTGGWSYTF

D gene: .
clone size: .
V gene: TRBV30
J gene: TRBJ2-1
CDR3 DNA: TGTGCCTGTAGGGACGGGAGCTCCTACAATGAGCAGTTCTTC
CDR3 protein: CACRDGSSYNEQFF

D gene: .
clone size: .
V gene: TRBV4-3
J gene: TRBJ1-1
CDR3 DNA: TGCGCCAGCAGCCACACATCTATGAACACTGAAGCTTTCTTT
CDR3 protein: CASSHTSMNTEAFF

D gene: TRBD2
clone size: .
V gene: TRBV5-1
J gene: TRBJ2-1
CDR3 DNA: TGCGCCAGCAGCGTTGGGGCGGGAGATGATGAGCAGTTCTTC
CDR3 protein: CASSVGAGDDEQFF

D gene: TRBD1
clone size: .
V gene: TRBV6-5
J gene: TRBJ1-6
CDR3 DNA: TGTGCCAGCAGTTACGCCAGACAGGGCGGGAATTCACCCCTCCACTTT
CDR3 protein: CASSYARQGGNSPLHF

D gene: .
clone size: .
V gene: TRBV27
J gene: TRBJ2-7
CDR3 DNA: TGTGCCAGCAGCTATAAACCCCTGGGCTACGAGCAGTACTTC
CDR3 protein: CASSYKPLGYEQYF

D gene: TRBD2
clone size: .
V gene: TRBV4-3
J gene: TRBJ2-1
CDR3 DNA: TGCGCCAGCAGCATCCTAGCGGGGGAAATATCGAATGAGCAGTTCTTC
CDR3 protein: CASSILAGEISNEQFF

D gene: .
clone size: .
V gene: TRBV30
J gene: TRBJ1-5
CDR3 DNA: TGTGCCTGGGCCCTGGATAGCAATCAGCCCCAGCATTTT
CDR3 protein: CAWALDSNQPQHF

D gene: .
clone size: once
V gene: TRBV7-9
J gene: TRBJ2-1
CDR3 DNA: TGTGCCAGCAGCCCTACTGGGGGAGCATACAATGAGCAGTTCTTC
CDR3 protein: CASSPTGGAYNEQFF

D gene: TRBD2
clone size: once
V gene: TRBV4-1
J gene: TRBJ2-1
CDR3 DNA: TGCGCCAGCAGCCATAAAGCGGGGGGGCTCAATGAGCAGTTCTTC
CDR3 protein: CASSHKAGGLNEQFF

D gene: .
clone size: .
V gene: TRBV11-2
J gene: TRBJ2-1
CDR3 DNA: TGTGCCAGCAGCCCCTTGAGTCGGGGGCCAATGGTGCCCTATGAGCAGTTCTTC
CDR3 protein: CASSPLSRGPMVPYEQFF

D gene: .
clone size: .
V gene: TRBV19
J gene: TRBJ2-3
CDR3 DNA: TGTGCCAGTAGTATCGGTACAGATACGCAGTATTTT
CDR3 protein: CASSIGTDTQYF

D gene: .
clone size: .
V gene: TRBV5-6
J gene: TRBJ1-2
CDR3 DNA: TGTGCCAGCAGCTTGGCGGATGGAGGGATCGGCTACACCTTC
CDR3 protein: CASSLADGGIGYTF

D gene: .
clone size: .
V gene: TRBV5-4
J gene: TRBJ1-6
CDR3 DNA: TGTGCCAGCAGCCGCGCTGGAGGGTCGGTAAACAACTTGTCGCCCCTCCACTTT
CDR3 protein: CASSRAGGSVNNLSPLHF

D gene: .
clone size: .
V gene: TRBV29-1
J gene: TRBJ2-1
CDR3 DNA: TGCAGCGCCGGCGGGCTGCGGAATGAGCAGTTCTTC
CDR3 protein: CSAGGLRNEQFF

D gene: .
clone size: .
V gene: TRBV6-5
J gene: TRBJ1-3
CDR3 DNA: TGTGCCAGTTGGCGGGGGAACACCATATATTTT
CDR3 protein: CASWRGNTIYF

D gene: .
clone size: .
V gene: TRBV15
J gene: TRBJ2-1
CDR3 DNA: TGTGCCACCAGCAGAGCGACGGGGGTTTCCTACAATGAGCAGTTCTTC
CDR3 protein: CATSRATGVSYNEQFF

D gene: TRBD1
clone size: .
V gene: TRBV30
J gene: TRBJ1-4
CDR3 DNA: TGTGCCTGGAGTCAGGGGGACGAAAAACTGTTTTTT
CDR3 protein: CAWSQGDEKLFF

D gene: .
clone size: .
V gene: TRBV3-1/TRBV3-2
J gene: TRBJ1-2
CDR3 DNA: TGTGCCAGCAGCCAAGGGCCAGGGATCTATGGCTACACCTTC
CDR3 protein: CASSQGPGIYGYTF

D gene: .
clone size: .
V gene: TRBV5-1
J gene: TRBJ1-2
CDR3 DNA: TGCGCCAGCAGCTTGGAGCCCTATGGCTACACCTTC
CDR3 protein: CASSLEPYGYTF

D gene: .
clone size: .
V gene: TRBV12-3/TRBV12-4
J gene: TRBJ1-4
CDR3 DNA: TGTGCCAGCAGTTTACAGATTAATGAAAAACTGTTTTTT
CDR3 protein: CASSLQINEKLFF

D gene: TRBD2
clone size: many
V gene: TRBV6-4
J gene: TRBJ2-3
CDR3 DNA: TGTGCCAGCAGTGATGGGACGGGGGGGACAGATACGCAGTATTTT
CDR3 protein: CASSDGTGGTDTQYF

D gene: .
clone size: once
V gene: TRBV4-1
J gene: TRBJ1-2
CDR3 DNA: TGCGCCAGCAGCCCAGGCCCCTATGGCTACACCTTC
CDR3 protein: CASSPGPYGYTF

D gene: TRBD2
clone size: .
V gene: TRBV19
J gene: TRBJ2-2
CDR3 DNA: TGTGCCAGTAGTATAGGTAGCGGGGGGAACACCGGGGAGCTGTTTTTT
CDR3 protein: CASSIGSGGNTGELFF

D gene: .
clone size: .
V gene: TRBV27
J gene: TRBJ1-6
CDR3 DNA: TGTGCCAGCAGTTTATATTGGGGCAGGGACCTCCACTTT
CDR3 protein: CASSLYWGRDLHF

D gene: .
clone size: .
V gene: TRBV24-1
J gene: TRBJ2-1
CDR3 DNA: TGTGCCACCAGTGATTTGCACCGGGAGCAGTTCTTC
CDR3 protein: CATSDLHREQFF

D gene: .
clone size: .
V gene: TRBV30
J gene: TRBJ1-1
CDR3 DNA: TGTGCCTGGAGTAGAGACAGAAAACTTATGAACACTGAAGCTTTCTTT
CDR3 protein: CAWSRDRKLMNTEAFF

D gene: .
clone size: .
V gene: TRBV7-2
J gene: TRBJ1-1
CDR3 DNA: TGTGCCAGCAGCTTATCTAGACAGGTACCGACTTTCTTT
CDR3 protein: CASSLSRQVPTFF

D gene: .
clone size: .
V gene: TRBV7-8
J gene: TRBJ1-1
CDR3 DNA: TGTGCCAGCAGCTCCGTCCGGACCCTGCAGAACACTGAAGCTTTCTTT
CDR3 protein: CASSSVRTLQNTEAFF

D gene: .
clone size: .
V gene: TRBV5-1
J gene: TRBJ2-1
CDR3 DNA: TGCGCCAGCAGCTTGGATCTAGCGCGGAACTACAATGAGCAGTTCTTC
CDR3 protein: CASSLDLARNYNEQFF

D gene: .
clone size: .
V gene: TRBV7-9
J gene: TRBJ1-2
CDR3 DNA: TGTGCCAGCAGCTTAGGTTGGGGAGGCTCAAGTGGCTACACCTTC
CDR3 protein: CASSLGWGGSSGYTF

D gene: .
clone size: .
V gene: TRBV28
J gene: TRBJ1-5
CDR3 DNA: TGTGCCAGCAGTTCCGTATATCAGCCCCAGCATTTT
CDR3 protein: CASSSVYQPQHF

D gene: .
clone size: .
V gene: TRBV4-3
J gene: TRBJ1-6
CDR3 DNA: TGCGCCAGCAGCCAAGAAACAGGGAATTCACCCCTCCACTTT
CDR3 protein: CASSQETGNSPLHF

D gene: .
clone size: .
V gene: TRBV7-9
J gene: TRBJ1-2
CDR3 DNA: TGTGCCAGCAGCTTAGCGCTGATCCGCCGGGACTATGGCTACACCTTC
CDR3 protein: CASSLALIRRDYGYTF

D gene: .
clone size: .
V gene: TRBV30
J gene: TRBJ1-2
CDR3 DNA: TGTGCCTGGACTCGCCCCGGGGCAGGGTGGGGCTACACCTTC
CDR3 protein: CAWTRPGAGWGYTF

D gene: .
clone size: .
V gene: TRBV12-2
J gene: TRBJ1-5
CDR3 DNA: TGTGCAATGGGTTTCCAGGGCAATCAGCCCCAGCATTTT
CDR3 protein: CAMGFQGNQPQHF

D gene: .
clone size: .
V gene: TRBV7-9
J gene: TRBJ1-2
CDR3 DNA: TGTGCCAGCAGACCCGACAGTGAGGTGGACTATGGCTACACCTTC
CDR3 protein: CASRPDSEVDYGYTF

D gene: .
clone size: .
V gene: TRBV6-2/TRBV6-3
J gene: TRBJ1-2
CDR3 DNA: TGTGCCAGCAGTTACTCGTTCTCGGGTGGCTATGGCTACACCTTC
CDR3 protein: CASSYSFSGGYGYTF

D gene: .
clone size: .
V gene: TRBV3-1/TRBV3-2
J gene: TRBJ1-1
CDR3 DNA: TGTGCCAGCAGCCAAGCTTCCATGAACACTGAAGCTTTCTTT
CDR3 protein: CASSQASMNTEAFF

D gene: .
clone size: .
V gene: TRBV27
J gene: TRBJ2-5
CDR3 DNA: TGTGCCAGCAGTTTATTTGTAAGGGGGCAAGAGACCCAGTACTTC
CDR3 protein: CASSLFVRGQETQYF

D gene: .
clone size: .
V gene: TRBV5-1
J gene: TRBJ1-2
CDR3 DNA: TGCGCCAGCAGCAAGGGGCAGGATGGCTACACCTTC
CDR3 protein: CASSKGQDGYTF

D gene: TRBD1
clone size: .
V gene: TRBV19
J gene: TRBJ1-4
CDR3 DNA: TGTGCCACTCCCGCGACAGGGCGGTACACTAATGAAAAACTGTTTTTT
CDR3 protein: CATPATGRYTNEKLFF

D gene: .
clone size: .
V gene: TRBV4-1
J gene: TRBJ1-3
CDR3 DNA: TGCGCCAGCAGCTCGGGATCCTCTGGAAACACCATATATTTT
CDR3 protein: CASSSGSSGNTIYF

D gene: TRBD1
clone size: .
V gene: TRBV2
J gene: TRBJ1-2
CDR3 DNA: TGTGCCAGCAGCCGGGACAGAAACTATGGCTACACCTTC
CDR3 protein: CASSRDRNYGYTF

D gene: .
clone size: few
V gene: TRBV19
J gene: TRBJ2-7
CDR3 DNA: TGTGCCAGTAGGGTACAGCGATATTCCGGCGAGCAGTACTTC
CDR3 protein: CASRVQRYSGEQYF

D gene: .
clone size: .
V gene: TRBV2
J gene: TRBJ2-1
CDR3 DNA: TGTGCCAGCAGGAGGGACGTTCGAGGGGACGAGCAGTTCTTC
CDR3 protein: CASRRDVRGDEQFF

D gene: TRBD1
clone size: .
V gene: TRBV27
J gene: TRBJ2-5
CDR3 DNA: TGTGCCAGCAGCCGGGACAGGGGGCGGACCCAGTACTTC
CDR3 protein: CASSRDRGRTQYF

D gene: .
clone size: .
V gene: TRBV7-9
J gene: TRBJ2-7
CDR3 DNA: TGTGCCAGCAGCTTAGACAGCGAGCAGTACTTC
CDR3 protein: CASSLDSEQYF

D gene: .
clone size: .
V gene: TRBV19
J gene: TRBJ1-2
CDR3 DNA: TGTGCCAGTAGTTACAGCAAAGACTATGGCTACACCTTC
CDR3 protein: CASSYSKDYGYTF

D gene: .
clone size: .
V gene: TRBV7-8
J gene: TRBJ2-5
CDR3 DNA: TGTGCCAGCAGCCAAACGACTACGTACCAAGAGACCCAGTACTTC
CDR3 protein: CASSQTTTYQETQYF

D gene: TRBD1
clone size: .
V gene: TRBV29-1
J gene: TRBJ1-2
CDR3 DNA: TGCAGCGCTTCGACAGGGGGGGAGTATGGCTACACCTTC
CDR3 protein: CSASTGGEYGYTF

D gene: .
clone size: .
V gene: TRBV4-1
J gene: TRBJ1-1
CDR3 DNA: TGCGCCAGCAGCCAAGTGACGAACACTGAAGCTTTCTTT
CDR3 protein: CASSQVTNTEAFF

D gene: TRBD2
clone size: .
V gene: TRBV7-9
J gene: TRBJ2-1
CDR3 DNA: TGTGCCAGCAGCCCCGGGAGGGCTAAGTCCTACAATGAGCAGTTCTTC
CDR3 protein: CASSPGRAKSYNEQFF

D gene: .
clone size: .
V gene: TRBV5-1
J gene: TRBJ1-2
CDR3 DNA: TGCGCCAGCAGCTTGGGACACGCGAACTATGGCTACACCTTC
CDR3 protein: CASSLGHANYGYTF

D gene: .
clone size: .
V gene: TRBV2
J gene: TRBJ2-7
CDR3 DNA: TGTGCCAGCACCGAATGGGGGTCTAATGACGAGCAGTACTTC
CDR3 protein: CASTEWGSNDEQYF

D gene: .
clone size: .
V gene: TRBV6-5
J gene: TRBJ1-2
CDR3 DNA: TGTGCCAGCGAGGGTTTGTATGGCTACACCTTC
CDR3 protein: CASEGLYGYTF